The clone carrying this TCR beta chain was recorded only once. Its specificity is unknown. Second doses that came at about 4 or about 12 weeks were put together. The sample comes from a study of T cell responses to AZD1222 COVID-19 vaccine. Study-wide findings and caveats: The study sampled repertoires only after the peak T cell response. Unmutated regions of variants are reportedly targeted by nearly half of spike-specific TCRs. Receipt of two AZD1222 doses was followed by a rise in Spike-specific TCR breadth and depth.

The protocol was immunoSEQ multiplex PCR, while the TCRdb copy is restricted to in-frame clones and leaves out a portion. The sample shows about 84,000 clones, around 88% of them seen only once. The CDR3 length is 14 residues. Germline V CDR1 and CDR2: LGHNA, YSLEER. The V segment lost 0 bases and the J segment 4 bases; nucleotides outside the gene matches: 2. The starting material was peripheral blood, obtained 28 days after the second AZD1222 dose. This chain uses TRBV4-3 with TRBJ1-2, with TRBD1 identical over 7 bases. The receptor's source is an adult who received the AZD1222 COVID-19 vaccine. CDR3 residues: CASSQDTGAYGYTF. CDR3 nucleotide sequence: TGCGCCAGCAGCCAAGACACAGGGGCCTATGGCTACACCTTC.